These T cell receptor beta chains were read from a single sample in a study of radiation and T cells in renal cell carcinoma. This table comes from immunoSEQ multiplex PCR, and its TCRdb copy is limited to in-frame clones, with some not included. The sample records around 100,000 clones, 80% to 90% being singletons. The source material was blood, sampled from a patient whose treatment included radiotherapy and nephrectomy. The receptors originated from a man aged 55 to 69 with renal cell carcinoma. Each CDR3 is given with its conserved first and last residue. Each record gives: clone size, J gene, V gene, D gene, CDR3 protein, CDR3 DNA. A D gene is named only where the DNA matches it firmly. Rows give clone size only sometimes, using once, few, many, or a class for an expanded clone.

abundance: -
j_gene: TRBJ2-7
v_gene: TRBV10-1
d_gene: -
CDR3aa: CASKLGGWTVLGQYF
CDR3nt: TGCGCCAGCAAACTCGGGGGATGGACGGTTCTCGGGCAGTACTTC

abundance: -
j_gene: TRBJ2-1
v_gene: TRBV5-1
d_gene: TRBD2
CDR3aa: CASSLGASGRSYNEQFF
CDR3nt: TGCGCCAGCAGCTTGGGGGCTAGCGGGAGGTCCTACAATGAGCAGTTCTTC

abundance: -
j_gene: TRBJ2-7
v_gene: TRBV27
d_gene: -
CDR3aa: CASRLYRDASYEQYF
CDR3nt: TGTGCCAGCAGGCTCTACCGGGACGCATCCTACGAGCAGTACTTC

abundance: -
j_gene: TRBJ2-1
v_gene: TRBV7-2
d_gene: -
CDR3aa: CASSLVRASEGARNEQFF
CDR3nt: TGTGCCAGCAGCTTAGTTCGGGCGTCGGAGGGGGCGCGGAATGAGCAGTTCTTC

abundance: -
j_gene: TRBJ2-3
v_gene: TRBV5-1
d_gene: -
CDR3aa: CASSLTGPGTDTQYF
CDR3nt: TGCGCCAGCAGCTTGACAGGCCCCGGCACAGATACGCAGTATTTT

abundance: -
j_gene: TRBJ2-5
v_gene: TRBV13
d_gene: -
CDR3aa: CASSLVGPLGQETQYF
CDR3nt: TGTGCCAGCAGCTTAGTAGGGCCCCTGGGGCAAGAGACCCAGTACTTC

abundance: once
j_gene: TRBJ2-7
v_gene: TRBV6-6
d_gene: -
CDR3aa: CASGGPRGSNEQYF
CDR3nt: TGTGCCAGTGGAGGTCCCAGGGGCTCCAACGAGCAGTACTTC

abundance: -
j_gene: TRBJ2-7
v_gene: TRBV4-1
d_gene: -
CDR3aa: CASSQGRVGSSYEQYF
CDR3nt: TGCGCCAGCAGCCAAGGCCGGGTCGGGAGCTCCTACGAGCAGTACTTC

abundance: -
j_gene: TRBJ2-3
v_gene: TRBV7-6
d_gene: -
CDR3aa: CASSRLGSGTQYF
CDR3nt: TGTGCCAGCAGCCGGCTCGGGTCGGGTACGCAGTATTTT

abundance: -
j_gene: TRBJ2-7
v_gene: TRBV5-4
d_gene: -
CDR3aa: CASSLIARLGDQYF
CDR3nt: TGTGCCAGCAGCTTGATAGCCCGGCTGGGGGACCAGTACTTC

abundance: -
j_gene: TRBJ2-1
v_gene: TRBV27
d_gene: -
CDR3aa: CASSLKLVSVHEQFF
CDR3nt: TGTGCCAGCAGTTTAAAACTAGTCTCGGTCCATGAGCAGTTCTTC

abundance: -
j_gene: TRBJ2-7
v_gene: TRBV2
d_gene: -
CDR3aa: CASSESRAGYEQYF
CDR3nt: TGTGCCAGCAGTGAATCCCGAGCTGGGTACGAGCAGTACTTC

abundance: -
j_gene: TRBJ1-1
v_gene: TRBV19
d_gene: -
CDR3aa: CASNRDRAGSTEAFF
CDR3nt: TGTGCCAGTAACAGAGACCGGGCGGGGAGTACTGAAGCTTTCTTT

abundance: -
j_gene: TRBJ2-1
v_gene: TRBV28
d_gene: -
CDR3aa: CASRRKQGWNNEQFF
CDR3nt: TGTGCCAGCCGACGGAAACAGGGCTGGAACAATGAGCAGTTCTTC

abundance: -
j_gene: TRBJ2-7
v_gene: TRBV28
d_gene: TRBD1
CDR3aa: CASSFTGQGYEQYF
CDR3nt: TGTGCCAGCAGTTTTACAGGACAGGGTTACGAGCAGTACTTC

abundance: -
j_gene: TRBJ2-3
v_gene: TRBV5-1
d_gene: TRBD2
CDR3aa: CASSPSGRADTQYF
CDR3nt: TGCGCCAGCAGCCCTAGCGGTAGGGCAGATACGCAGTATTTT

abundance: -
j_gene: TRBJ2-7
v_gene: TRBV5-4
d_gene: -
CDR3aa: CASSSLARASYEQYF
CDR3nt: TGTGCCAGCAGCTCCCTAGCTAGAGCCTCCTACGAGCAGTACTTC

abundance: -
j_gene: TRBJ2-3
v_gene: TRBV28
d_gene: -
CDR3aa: CASSFNIAQGRPTDTQYF
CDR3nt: TGTGCCAGCAGTTTCAACATCGCGCAGGGTCGCCCCACAGATACGCAGTATTTT

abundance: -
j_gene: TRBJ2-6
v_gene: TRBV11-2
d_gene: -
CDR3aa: CASSPSPGANVLTF
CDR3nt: TGTGCCAGCAGCCCTTCCCCTGGGGCCAACGTCCTGACTTTC

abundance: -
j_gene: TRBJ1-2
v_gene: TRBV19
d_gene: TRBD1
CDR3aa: CASSPWDRGREDYGYTF
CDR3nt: TGTGCCAGTAGTCCCTGGGACAGGGGGCGCGAGGACTATGGCTACACCTTC

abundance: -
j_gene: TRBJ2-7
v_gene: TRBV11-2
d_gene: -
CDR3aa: CASRSPARGGYEQYF
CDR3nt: TGTGCCAGCAGGTCGCCGGCAAGAGGAGGTTACGAGCAGTACTTC

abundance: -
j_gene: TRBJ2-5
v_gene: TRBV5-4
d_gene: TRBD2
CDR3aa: CASRSGTSGRIQTQYF
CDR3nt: TGTGCCAGCAGGTCCGGGACTAGCGGGAGGATTCAGACCCAGTACTTC

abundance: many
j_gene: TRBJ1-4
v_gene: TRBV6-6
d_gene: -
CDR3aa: CASTSPTEKLFF
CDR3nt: TGTGCCAGCACCTCTCCCACCGAAAAACTGTTTTTT

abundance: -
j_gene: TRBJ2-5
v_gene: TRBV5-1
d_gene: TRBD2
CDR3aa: CASSVAGLGSETQYF
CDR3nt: TGCGCCAGCAGCGTAGCGGGACTGGGGAGTGAGACCCAGTACTTC

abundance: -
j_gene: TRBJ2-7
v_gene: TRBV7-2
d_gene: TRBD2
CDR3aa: CASSLSSGSSYEQYF
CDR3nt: TGTGCCAGCAGCCTGTCTAGCGGGAGCTCCTACGAGCAGTACTTC

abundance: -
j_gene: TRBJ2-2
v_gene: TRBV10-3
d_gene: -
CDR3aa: CAIGRTNTGELFF
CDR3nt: TGTGCCATCGGGAGGACGAACACCGGGGAGCTGTTTTTT

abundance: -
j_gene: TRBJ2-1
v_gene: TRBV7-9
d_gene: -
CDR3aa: CASSFEVQDEQFF
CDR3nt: TGTGCCAGCAGCTTTGAGGTTCAGGATGAGCAGTTCTTC

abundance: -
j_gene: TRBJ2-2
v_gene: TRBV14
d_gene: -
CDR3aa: CASSQARVTGELFF
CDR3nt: TGTGCCAGCAGCCAAGCGCGGGTGACCGGGGAGCTGTTTTTT

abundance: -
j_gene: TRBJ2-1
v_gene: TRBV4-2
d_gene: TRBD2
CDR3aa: CASSQDSSGQWYEQFF
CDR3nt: TGTGCCAGCAGCCAAGATTCTAGCGGCCAATGGTATGAGCAGTTCTTC

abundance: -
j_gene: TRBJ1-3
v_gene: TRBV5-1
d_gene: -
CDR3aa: CASSPWSSGNTIYF
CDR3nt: TGCGCCAGCAGCCCCTGGTCATCTGGAAACACCATATATTTT

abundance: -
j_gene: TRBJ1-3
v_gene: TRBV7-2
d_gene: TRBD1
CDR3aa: CASTLRNYRGSTIYF
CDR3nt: TGTGCCAGCACCCTGAGAAACTACAGGGGAAGCACCATATATTTT

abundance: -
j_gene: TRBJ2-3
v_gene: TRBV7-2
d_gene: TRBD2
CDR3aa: CASSPSGRSTDTQYF
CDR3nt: TGTGCCAGCAGCCCTAGCGGGAGAAGCACAGATACGCAGTATTTT

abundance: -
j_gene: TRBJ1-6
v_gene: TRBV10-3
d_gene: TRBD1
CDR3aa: CAISEGDRGVSSYNSPLHF
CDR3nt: TGTGCCATCAGTGAGGGGGACAGGGGGGTGAGCTCCTATAATTCACCCCTCCACTTT

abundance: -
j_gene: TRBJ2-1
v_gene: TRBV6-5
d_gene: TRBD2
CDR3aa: CASVWKRERINEQFF
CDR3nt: TGTGCCAGTGTCTGGAAGCGGGAGCGCATCAATGAGCAGTTCTTC

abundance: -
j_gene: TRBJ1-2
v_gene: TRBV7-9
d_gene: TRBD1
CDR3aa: CASSPSGQGDYGYTF
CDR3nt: TGTGCCAGCAGCCCTTCGGGACAGGGAGACTATGGCTACACCTTC